The 19 T cell receptor beta chains presented below share a single source sample, sequenced in a study of T cells in women clearing cervical HPV infection. The protocol was immunoSEQ multiplex PCR, while the TCRdb copy is restricted to in-frame clones and leaves out a portion. Its table records fewer than 35,000 clones. Input material: blood buffy coat. The receptor set was obtained from a woman between 18 and 69 years old with a cervical HPV16 infection that either progressed to CIN3+ or cleared (not recorded which).

As for this clone: Germline is not matched at one junction end, which may reflect a read error. The sequence runs out 3 residues before the end of the CDR3; the remainder is reconstructed from the germline J gene. V is TRBV20-1 and J is TRBJ2-1; perhaps TRBD2 as D (6 bases). There are 14 residues in the CDR3. The germline CDR1 and CDR2 sequences are DFQATT and SNEGSKA (reference sequence). CDR3 region: CNARDRIGGNEQFF. Partial CDR3 DNA: TGCAATGCTAGAGATCGAATCGGGGGAAATGAG.

With respect to this clone: Read sequence stops 3 residues before the CDR3 end, and the germline J gene provides the missing end. The chain recombines TRBV20-1 with TRBJ2-2; the D gene is possibly TRBD1 (6 bases). Germline CDR1 reads DFQATT; CDR2 reads SNEGSKA (reference sequence). The V gene lost 6 bases and the J gene lost 2 bases, with 13 bases spanning the gap. This CDR3 has 14 residues. The CDR3 bases that were read are TGCAGTGCACGATACAGGGCAAACACCGGGGAG. It is translated as CSARYRANTGE. The full CDR3 protein is CSARYRANTGELFF.

CDR3 sequence: CASSLDFVGGANVLFF. Partial CDR3 DNA: TGTGCCAGCAGCTTAGATTTCGTTGGCGGGGCCAACGTG. This rearrangement joins TRBV5-4 to TRBJ2-2; D is possibly TRBD2 (6 bases). The read gets to within 3 residues of the CDR3 end, and the germline J gene fills in the rest. The CDR3 length is 16 residues. Per germline, CDR1 SGHNT and CDR2 YYREEE (reference sequence).

As concerns this clone: The sequenced fragment ends 3 residues before the CDR3 boundary, so the rest is inferred from the germline J gene. The chain is built from TRBV5-5 and TRBJ2-1, with TRBD2 matching over 7 bases. The CDR3 is 15 amino acids. J lost 2 bases, V lost 0 bases, and 2 bases had no gene match. Germline CDR1 reads SGHKS; CDR2 reads YYEKEE (reference sequence). The CDR3 DNA, read in part, is TGTGCCAGCAGCTTGGCCGGACTAGCCTACAATGAG. Its translation: CASSLAGLAYNE. In full, the CDR3 is CASSLAGLAYNEQFF.

With regard to this clone: The CDR3 is cut off 3 residues early in the read; its end comes from the germline J gene. The V and J genes are TRBV18 and TRBJ1-5; 7 bases map to TRBD1. The CDR3 loop spans 16 amino acids. With 3 bases clipped from V and 1 base from J, the junction kept 6 bases outside the gene matches. Germline loops: CDR1 KGHSH, CDR2 LQKENI. The CDR3 spells CASSPSGQRSNQPQHF. The DNA read from the CDR3 is TGTGCCAGCTCACCCTCGGGACAGCGGAGCAATCAGCCC.

With regard to this clone: Coverage ceases 3 residues before the CDR3 finishes, and the germline J gene fills in the end. The V gene is TRBV20-1, the J gene TRBJ2-5; D gene unclear. The CDR3 runs 12 residues. Trimming cost V 6 bases and J 5 bases, with 13 bases left between them. CDR1 is DFQATT and CDR2 is SNEGSKA in the germline V gene (reference sequence). CDR3 bases read: TGCAGTGCCTCGGTTTCATCGGAGACC. It specifies CSASVSSET. The entire CDR3 sequence reads CSASVSSETQYF.

CDR3 bases read: TGTGCCAGCAGAGACCCAGGTTTCGAG. It is translated as CASRDPGFE. The complete CDR3 reads CASRDPGFEQYF. V usage is TRBV7-6 and J usage is TRBJ2-7; D is unresolved. The read ends 3 residues early relative to the CDR3; the germline J gene fills the gap. The CDR3 runs to 12 residues. The V gene's germline CDR1 is SGHVS and CDR2 FNYEAQ. Trimming took off 6 bases at V and 6 bases at J, with 12 bases between the two ends.

Worth noting for this clone: The read comes to an end 3 residues before the CDR3 does, leaving the germline J gene to fill in the end. The chain is built from TRBV18 and TRBJ1-2; D call uncertain. This CDR3 contains 12 residues. The germline V and J ends were trimmed by 4 bases and 3 bases, with 6 bases remaining between them. The germline CDR1 and CDR2 sequences are KGHSH and LQKENI. The sequenced part of the CDR3 DNA is TGTGCCAGCTCACAAGACTACTATGGC. Protein sequence: CASSQDYYG. From start to end, the CDR3 is CASSQDYYGYTF.

Concerning this clone: The read comes to an end 3 residues before the CDR3 does, leaving the germline J gene to fill in the end. The sample carries other DNA sequences with the same CDR3. The chain links TRBV2 to TRBJ1-3; perhaps TRBD1 as D (5 bases). This CDR3 is built from 15 residues. The V and J ends lost 5 bases and 0 bases respectively, with 11 bases between them. Germline CDR1 is SNHLY and CDR2 is FYNNEI. CDR3 sequence reads: CASSYPGSSGNTIYF. CDR3 DNA, as far as it was read: TGTGCCAGCAGTTACCCAGGGAGCTCTGGAAACACC.

A remark on this clone: The CDR3 end is not reached by the read, which stops 3 residues before it; the germline J gene fills it in. The chain has TRBV7-8 and TRBJ1-1; D is perhaps TRBD1 (5 bases). This CDR3 has 13 amino acids. V was trimmed by 5 bases and J by 2 bases, leaving 9 bases between them. CDR1 and CDR2 (germline): SGHVS, FQNEAQ. The covered CDR3 bases are TGTGCCAGCAGCGTCGACAGAAACACTGAA. Amino acids: CASSVDRNTE. The whole CDR3 protein reads CASSVDRNTEAFF. Looking up the rest from reference TRBV7-8 and TRBJ1-1 gives the full variable domain: GAGVSQSPRYKVAKRGQDVALRCDPISGHVSLFWYQQALGQGPEFLTYFQNEAQLDKSGLPSDRFFAERPEGSVSTLKIQRTQQEDSAVYLCASSVDRNTEAFFGQGTRLTVV.

To note about this clone: With the read ending 3 residues before the CDR3 end, the germline J gene is used to fill in that end. This rearrangement joins TRBV2 to TRBJ2-3; 10 nucleotides match TRBD2. Germline lookup yields CDR1 SNHLY and CDR2 FYNNEI. CDR3 length: 17 residues. CDR3 bases read: TGTGCCAGCAGCGACGGGAGGGTAGCGGGGGGAGGGGAGACG. The encoded protein is CASSDGRVAGGGET. The complete CDR3 sequence is CASSDGRVAGGGETQYF. The full variable domain, in which reference TRBV2 and TRBJ2-3 provide the parts outside the CDR3, is EPEVTQTPSHQVTQMGQEVILRCVPISNHLYFYWYRQILGQKVEFLVSFYNNEISEKSEIFDDQFSVERPDGSNFTLKIRSTKLEDSAMYFCASSDGRVAGGGETQYFGPGTRLTVL.

For this clone: The CDR3 end falls 3 residues outside the read, so it is completed with the germline J gene. V and J are TRBV20-1 and TRBJ1-2, with a weak D call TRBD1 (6 bases). The CDR3 is 16 residues long. V was clipped by 4 bases and J by 4 bases, with 22 bases between them. Germline V CDR1 and CDR2: DFQATT, SNEGSKA (reference sequence). CDR3: CSAKPPRARGTYGYTF. The covered CDR3 bases are TGCAGTGCTAAGCCCCCGCGGGCCAGGGGTACCTATGGC.

Comments on this clone: From the germline J gene comes the end of the CDR3, since the read stops 3 residues before it. The rearrangement uses TRBV30 and TRBJ1-2; 10 bases map to TRBD1. The CDR3 has 15 amino acids. Germline values: CDR1 GTSNPN, CDR2 SVGIG (reference sequence). CDR3 sequence: CAWSLRDRGNVDYTF. The sequenced CDR3 bases are TGTGCCTGGAGTCTCCGGGACAGGGGTAATGTGGAC.

A word on this clone: Sequencing ends 3 residues short of the CDR3 end; the germline J gene provides the rest. The genes are TRBV5-1 and TRBJ1-1; 9 nucleotides align to TRBD1. V lost 7 bases and J lost 4; bases outside the gene matches: 11. This CDR3 spans 15 amino acids. Germline CDR1 and CDR2: SGHRS and YFSETQ. The DNA read from the CDR3 is TGCGCCAGCGCAGGACAGGGGTACGGGGGCACTGAA. Residues: CASAGQGYGGTE. In full, the CDR3 reads CASAGQGYGGTEAFF. Using reference TRBV5-1 and TRBJ1-1 for the parts outside the CDR3, the full variable domain is KAGVTQTPRYLIKTRGQQVTLSCSPISGHRSVSWYQQTPGQGLQFLFEYFSETQRNKGNFPGRFSGRQFSNSRSEMNVSTLELGDSALYLCASAGQGYGGTEAFFGQGTRLTVV.

Worth noting for this clone: The CDR3 end falls 3 residues outside the read, so it is completed with the germline J gene. The chain uses TRBV20-1 and TRBJ2-1; TRBD2 might be the D (5 bases). Germline assignment: CDR1 DFQATT and CDR2 SNEGSKA (reference sequence). Trimming pared 1 base from V and 7 bases from J, leaving 17 bases between. The CDR3 runs 15 residues. The CDR3 loop reads CSARGFLGVSNEQFF. CDR3 DNA, as far as it was read: TGCAGTGCTAGAGGTTTTCTCGGGGTTTCAAATGAG.

Worth noting for this clone: The missing CDR3 end, 3 residues past where the read stops, is filled in from the germline J gene. The chain employs TRBV19 and TRBJ1-2, with a tentative D call TRBD1 (6 bases). CDR1 is LNHDA and CDR2 is SQIVND in the germline V gene (reference sequence). There are 15 residues in the CDR3. CDR3 DNA (partial): TGTGCCAGTAGTTTGCTCAGGGGAGGCACAGATACC. Its translation: CASSLLRGGTDT. The full CDR3 reads CASSLLRGGTDTYTF. Using reference TRBV19 and TRBJ1-2 for the parts outside the CDR3, the full variable domain is DGGITQSPKYLFRKEGQNVTLSCEQNLNHDAMYWYRQDPGQGLRLIYYSQIVNDFQKGDIAEGYSVSREKKESFPLTVTSAQKNPTAFYLCASSLLRGGTDTYTFGSGTRLTVV.

To note about this clone: The sequence runs out 3 residues before the end of the CDR3; the remainder is reconstructed from the germline J gene. The gene calls are TRBV20-1 and TRBJ2-7, with 12 bases fitting TRBD2. Germline values: CDR1 DFQATT, CDR2 SNEGSKA (reference sequence). J gave up 2 bases and V 5 bases, and 7 bases lay outside the gene matches. The CDR3 is 15 amino acids. The sequenced CDR3 bases are TGCAGTGCTCCTCGGACTAGCGGGGCCACCTACGAG. As protein: CSAPRTSGATYE. The entire CDR3 reads CSAPRTSGATYEQYF.

On this clone: The CDR3 goes on 3 residues after the read ends, and that part is filled in from the germline J gene. The gene calls are TRBV5-5 and TRBJ1-5; no firm D call. Trimming left V 0 bases short and J 2 bases short, with 3 bases between. The CDR3 sequence is 13 residues long. From germline, CDR1 is SGHKS and CDR2 YYEKEE (reference sequence). The chain's CDR3 is CASSLAGNQPQHF. The sequenced CDR3 bases are TGTGCCAGCAGCTTGGCGGGCAATCAGCCC.

In the case of this clone: The read ends 3 residues early relative to the CDR3; the germline J gene fills the gap. The chain links TRBV19 to TRBJ1-2; 10 nucleotides align to TRBD1. The V gene's germline CDR1 is LNHDA and CDR2 SQIVND (reference sequence). This CDR3 is 14 amino acids long. CDR3 residues: CASRDRGEYNDYTF. The part of the CDR3 DNA that was read is TGTGCCAGTAGGGACAGGGGGGAATACAATGAC.